The source of this T cell receptor (beta chain) is a study of identical twins. Each CDR3 protein is one row after TCRdb ran MiXCR on the 5' RACE reads. The sample has about 790,000 distinct CDR3 sequences; 15% to 20% are singletons. V was cut by 0 bases and J by 6 bases, with 17 bases left in between. Germline CDR1 LNHNV, CDR2 YYDKDF (reference sequence). The CDR3 runs 16 residues. This same sample was also part of a study on T cells expressing NK-cell markers.

The receptor comes from a woman aged 18-29 years in good health. This rearrangement joins TRBV15 to TRBJ1-1; a possible D gene is TRBD1 (5 bases). The sample was PBMCs. CDR3 sequence reads: CATSRDWEEKGPEAFF. CDR3 nucleotides: TGTGCCACCAGCAGAGATTGGGAGGAAAAGGGGCCTGAAGCTTTCTTT.